The clone carrying this T cell receptor beta chain has at least ten counts. What it recognizes is unknown. This specimen belongs to a study of T cells in Graves' hyperthyroidism and ophthalmopathy. Whole-study findings and limits: Separation of ophthalmopathy from stable hyperthyroidism was achieved by a 13 V-J model.

TCR beta CDR3 region amplification was performed from RNA transcripts. An initial round of RT-PCR targeting the TCR CDR3 relied on the HTBI primer set. In TCRdb, the multiplex PCR reads were re-called with MiXCR into one record per CDR3 protein. Of roughly 500,000 distinct CDR3 sequences in the sample, approximately 15% were seen once. Orbital computed tomography, thyroid ultrasound, serum thyroxine and TRAb, and clinical symptoms together informed the diagnoses. Germline lookup yields CDR1 LGHDT and CDR2 YNNKEL (reference sequence). There are 17 residues in the CDR3. V dropped 2 bases and J dropped 9; count of bases not matched to a gene: 13.

This receptor was obtained from a young woman with Graves' hyperthyroidism that later progressed to Graves' ophthalmopathy. The V call is TRBV3-1, the J call TRBJ2-1; 10 nucleotides align to TRBD2. Sequencing was carried out using blood. For the CDR3, the DNA is TGTGCCAGCAGCCAACCCCTACTAGCGGGGTCTTCACGTGAGCAGTTCTTC. Translated: CASSQPLLAGSSREQFF.